This note documents a single T cell receptor beta chain sequence. Its target is unknown. This specimen comes from a study of CD8 T cells in Susac syndrome. Random hexamers primed reverse transcription of about 0.5 to 1 ug RNA. Across 54 Vbeta and 13 Jbeta, TCR beta CDR3 was amplified with immunoSEQ multiplex PCR. One entry per CDR3 protein, called by TCRdb with MiXCR from the immunoSEQ multiplex PCR reads. The sample carries around 190,000 distinct CDR3 sequences, over 85% recorded once. Study-wide points: The TCR sequencing and HLA analysis in the study involved a relatively small number of individuals, as the study acknowledged.

This CDR3 has 16 residues. Germline CDR1 is LNHNV and CDR2 is YYDKDF (reference sequence). With 3 bases clipped from V and 5 bases from J, the junction kept 8 bases outside the gene matches. From blood CD8+ and CD4+ T cells, TCR beta sequences were generated. Controls comprised healthy donors matched for age and sex. Sequenced material: CD4+ T cells from PBMCs. The TCR sequence derives from a human donor in good health. The V gene is TRBV15, the J gene TRBJ1-2, with TRBD1 identical over 11 bases. CDR3 amino acids: CATSREWDRGAYGYTF. In nucleotides, the CDR3 is TGTGCCACCAGCAGGGAATGGGACAGGGGGGCTTATGGCTACACCTTC.